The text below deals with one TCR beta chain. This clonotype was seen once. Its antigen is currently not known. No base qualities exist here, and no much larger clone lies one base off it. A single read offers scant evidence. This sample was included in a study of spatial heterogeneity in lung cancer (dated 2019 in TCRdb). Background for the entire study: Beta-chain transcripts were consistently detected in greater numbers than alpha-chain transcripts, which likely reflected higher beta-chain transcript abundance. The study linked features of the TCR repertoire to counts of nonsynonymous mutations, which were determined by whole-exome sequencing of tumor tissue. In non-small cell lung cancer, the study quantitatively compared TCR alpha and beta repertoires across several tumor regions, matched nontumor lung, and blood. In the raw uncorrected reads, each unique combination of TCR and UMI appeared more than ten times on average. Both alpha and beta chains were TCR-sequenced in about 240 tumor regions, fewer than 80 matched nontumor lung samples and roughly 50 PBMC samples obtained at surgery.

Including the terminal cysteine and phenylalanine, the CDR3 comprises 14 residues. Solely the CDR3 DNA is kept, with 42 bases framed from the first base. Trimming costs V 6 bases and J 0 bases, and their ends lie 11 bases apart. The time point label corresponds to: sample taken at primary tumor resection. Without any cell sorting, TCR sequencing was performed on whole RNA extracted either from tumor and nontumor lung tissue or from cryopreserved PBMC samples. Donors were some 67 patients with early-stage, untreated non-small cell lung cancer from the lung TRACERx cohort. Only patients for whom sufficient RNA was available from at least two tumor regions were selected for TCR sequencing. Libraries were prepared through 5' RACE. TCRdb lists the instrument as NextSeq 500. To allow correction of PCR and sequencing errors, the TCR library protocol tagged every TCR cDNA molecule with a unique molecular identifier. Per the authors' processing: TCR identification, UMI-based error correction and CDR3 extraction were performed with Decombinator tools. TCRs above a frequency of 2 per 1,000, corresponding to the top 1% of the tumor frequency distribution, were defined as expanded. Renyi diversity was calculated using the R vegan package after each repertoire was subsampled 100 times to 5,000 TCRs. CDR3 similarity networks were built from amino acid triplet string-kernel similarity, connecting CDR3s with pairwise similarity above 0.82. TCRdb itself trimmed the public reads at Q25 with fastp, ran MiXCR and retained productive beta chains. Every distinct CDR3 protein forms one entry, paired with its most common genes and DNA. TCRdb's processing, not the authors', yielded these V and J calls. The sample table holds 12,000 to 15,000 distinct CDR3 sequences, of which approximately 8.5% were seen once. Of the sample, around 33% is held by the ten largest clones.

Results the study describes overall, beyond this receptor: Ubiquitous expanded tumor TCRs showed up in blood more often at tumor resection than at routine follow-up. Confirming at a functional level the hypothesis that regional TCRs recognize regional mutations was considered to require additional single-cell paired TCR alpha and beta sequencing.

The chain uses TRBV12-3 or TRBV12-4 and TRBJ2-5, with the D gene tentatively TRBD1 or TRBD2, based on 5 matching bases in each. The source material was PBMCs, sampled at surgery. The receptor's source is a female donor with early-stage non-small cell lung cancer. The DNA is TGTGCCAGCAGCTACGGGACGTACCAAGAGACCCAGTACTTC. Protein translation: CASSYGTYQETQYF.